The 32 T cell receptor beta chains presented below share a single source sample, sequenced in a study of blood T cell repertoires in COVID-19. The method was immunoSEQ multiplex PCR; TCRdb's version includes in-frame clones alone and lacks a portion of them. The top ten hold about 2.5% of the sample, which has about 280,000 clones, 85% seen once. What was sequenced was PBMCs or T cells enriched from blood (not recorded which). The receptors stem from a woman between 45 and 60 years old who had recovered from COVID-19.

This clone showed up just once. The V and J genes are TRBV2 and TRBJ2-2, with 8 bases aligning to TRBD1. Germline-derived CDR1 and CDR2 are SNHLY and FYNNEI. This CDR3 is 17 amino acids long. With V trimmed by 1 base and J by 6 bases, 10 bases remained unmatched. CDR3 nucleotides: TGTGCCAGCAGTGAAGGGCTGACAGGGGCCGCCTCCGGGGAGCTGTTTTTT. Its translation: CASSEGLTGAASGELFF.

The chain combines TRBV7-3 with TRBJ2-1; D not resolved. Trimming took off 0 bases at V and 5 bases at J, with 8 bases between the two ends. From germline, CDR1 is SGHTA and CDR2 FQGTGA. The CDR3 runs 14 residues. The CDR3: CASSLTAQNNEQFF. CDR3 coding DNA: TGTGCCAGCAGCTTAACAGCTCAAAACAATGAGCAGTTCTTC.

The rearrangement joins TRBV28 to TRBJ1-5; no clear D. V lost 7 bases and J 0 bases, leaving 10 bases between the germline ends. Per germline, CDR1 MDHEN and CDR2 SYDVKM. The CDR3 spans 14 residues. The CDR3 nucleotides read TGTGCCAGCATAAGAGTTACTAGCAATCAGCCCCAGCATTTT. Protein: CASIRVTSNQPQHF.

This clone was counted a single time. CDR3 sequence: CASSWVDRDQETQYF. CDR3 DNA sequence: TGCGCCAGCAGCTGGGTGGACAGGGACCAAGAGACCCAGTACTTC. The chain has TRBV5-1 and TRBJ2-5; 8 nucleotides match TRBD1. Trimming took 3 bases from V and 0 from J; bases not matched to a gene: 4. The germline CDR1 and CDR2 sequences are SGHRS and YFSETQ. The CDR3 contains 15 residues.

The chain combines TRBV9 with TRBJ2-2; TRBD1 might be the D (5 bases). This CDR3 is 14 amino acids long. Trimming removed 3 bases from V and 0 bases from J, with 6 bases in between. Germline CDR1 is SGDLS and CDR2 is YYNGEE. In nucleotides, the CDR3 is TGTGCCAGCAGCGCAGGGCCGAACACCGGGGAGCTGTTTTTT. Protein product: CASSAGPNTGELFF.

The J gene is TRBJ2-6, the V gene TRBV30; 7 bases match TRBD1. The CDR3 is 15 amino acids. V was pared by 2 bases and J by 4 bases, with 5 bases of the junction left unmatched. Germline V gives CDR1 GTSNPN, CDR2 SVGIG (reference sequence). CDR3 residues: CAWSRGQSGANVLTF. DNA of the CDR3: TGTGCCTGGAGTCGGGGACAGTCCGGGGCCAACGTCCTGACTTTC.

V and J are TRBV7-2 and TRBJ2-2, with 10 bases matching TRBD2. Trimming at V came to 2 bases and at J to 6 bases, leaving 9 bases not matched to a gene. CDR3 size: 17 residues. Germline V CDR1 and CDR2: SGHTA, FQGNSA. CDR3 amino acids: CASSLRPPSGSPGELFF. In DNA form, the CDR3 reads TGTGCCAGCAGCTTAAGGCCCCCTAGCGGGAGTCCCGGGGAGCTGTTTTTT.

The chain recombines TRBV29-1 with TRBJ2-7; TRBD1 is a possible D gene (5 bases). The V end lost 1 base, the J end lost 4 bases, and 11 bases lay between the germline ends. There are 13 residues in the CDR3. Germline CDR1 reads SQVTM; CDR2 reads ANQGSEA. The CDR3 sequence is CSVEVRANYEQYF. The DNA for the CDR3 is TGCAGCGTTGAAGTCAGGGCGAATTACGAGCAGTACTTC.

The chain uses TRBV11-2 and TRBJ2-2, with D unclear. In germline, CDR1 is SGHAT, CDR2 FQNNGV. V dropped 5 bases and J dropped 6 bases, with 10 bases sitting between them. This CDR3 comprises 13 residues. CDR3 DNA: TGTGCCAGCAGCGCTCCTAGTTCCGGGGAGCTGTTTTTT. The encoded protein is CASSAPSSGELFF.

This chain connects TRBV5-4 to TRBJ2-5; D is undetermined. Trimming pared 2 bases from V and 1 base from J, leaving 6 bases between. Germline CDR1 SGHNT, CDR2 YYREEE (reference sequence). The CDR3 is 13 amino acids. The CDR3 DNA reads TGTGCCAGCAGCTTTAACGGCCAAGAGACCCAGTACTTC. Translation: CASSFNGQETQYF. Using reference TRBV5-4 and TRBJ2-5 for the parts outside the CDR3, the full variable domain is ETGVTQSPTHLIKTRGQQVTLRCSSQSGHNTVSWYQQALGQGPQFIFQYYREEENGRGNFPPRFSGLQFPNYSSELNVNALELDDSALYLCASSFNGQETQYFGPGTRLLVL.

The chain recombines TRBV27 with TRBJ2-1; 8 bases fit TRBD2. CDR1 and CDR2 from the germline V gene are MNHEY and SMNVEV (reference sequence). V lost 5 bases to trimming and J lost 2 bases; unmatched junction nucleotides: 5. This CDR3 is 15 amino acids long. This CDR3 reads CASSAKRGTYNEQFF. In DNA form, the CDR3 reads TGTGCCAGCAGTGCTAAGCGGGGGACCTACAATGAGCAGTTCTTC.

V and J are TRBV25-1 and TRBJ1-4; 7 bases match TRBD1. CDR3 length: 16 residues. The trim removed 3 bases at V and 5 bases at J, leaving 9 bases unmatched. Germline CDR1 is MGHDK and CDR2 is SYGVNS. CDR3 in DNA: TGTGCCAGCAGTGAGGGGACGACAGGGCGGAATGAAAAACTGTTTTTT. Translating it yields CASSEGTTGRNEKLFF.

V usage is TRBV30 and J usage is TRBJ1-6; D is perhaps TRBD1 (6 bases). Trimming removed 2 bases from V and 6 bases from J, with 14 bases in between. The CDR3 runs 15 residues. The germline V gene encodes CDR1 GTSNPN and CDR2 SVGIG (reference sequence). The CDR3 sequence is CAWSPRTAFNSPLHF. The DNA for the CDR3 is TGTGCCTGGAGTCCTAGGACAGCCTTTAATTCACCCCTCCACTTT.

The chain couples TRBV6-5 to TRBJ1-4, with D possibly matching TRBD1 (5 bases). V was shortened by 4 bases and J by 6 bases, with 15 bases between the two germline ends. This CDR3 comprises 15 residues. CDR1 and CDR2 from the germline V gene are MNHEY and SVGAGI. The CDR3 bases are TGTGCCAGCAGTTCGGTGGGGGGGTTCGATGAAAAACTGTTTTTT. Residues: CASSSVGGFDEKLFF.

For this clone: This likely comes from a read error, as the CDR3 has no conserved phenylalanine or tryptophan at its end. This chain connects TRBV19 to TRBJ1-1, with TRBD1 as a possible D gene (5 bases). Trimming cost V 5 bases and J 2 bases, with 9 bases left between them. This CDR3 is built from 13 residues. Per the germline V gene, CDR1 is LNHDA and CDR2 is SQIVND (reference sequence). The CDR3 DNA reads TGTGCCAGTAGTCCGACAGTAAACACTGAAGCTTTCCTT. This sequence encodes CASSPTVNTEAFL.

The chain links TRBV5-1 to TRBJ2-2, with D maybe TRBD2 (6 bases). CDR1 and CDR2 from the germline V gene are SGHRS and YFSETQ. V lost 3 bases, J lost 0 bases, and 15 bases lay in between. The CDR3 is 17 amino acids. CDR3 sequence: CASSSWTRGSNTGELFF. The CDR3 nucleotides are TGCGCCAGCAGCTCTTGGACCCGGGGGTCGAACACCGGGGAGCTGTTTTTT.

The chain carries TRBV5-1 and TRBJ2-7; weak D call: TRBD1 (6 bases). The CDR3 loop spans 15 amino acids. Trimming removed 3 bases from V and 2 bases from J, with 15 bases in between. The V gene's germline CDR1 is SGHRS and CDR2 YFSETQ. For the CDR3, the DNA is TGCGCCAGCAGCTGGGGAGAGACAGGAACCTACGAGCAGTACTTC. Its translation is CASSWGETGTYEQYF.

This clone was seen just once. This sequence joins TRBV6-5 and TRBJ2-5; D remains ambiguous. The length of the CDR3 is 13 residues. Trimming removed 0 bases at V and 7 bases at J, with 9 bases between. The germline gives CDR1 MNHEY, CDR2 SVGAGI. The DNA for the CDR3 is TGTGCCAGCAGTTACTCGGGCCCTCCGACCCAGTACTTC. Protein sequence: CASSYSGPPTQYF.

The chain links TRBV2 to TRBJ1-5; 9 nucleotides match TRBD1. This CDR3 comprises 15 residues. V dropped 6 bases and J dropped 4; count of bases not matched to a gene: 7. Looked up from germline, CDR1 is SNHLY and CDR2 is FYNNEI. The CDR3 reads CASRVQGAGNQPQHF. The CDR3 nucleotides are TGTGCCAGCAGGGTACAGGGGGCTGGAAATCAGCCCCAGCATTTT.

This chain connects TRBV18 to TRBJ2-7, with D possibly matching TRBD2 (6 bases). Trimming left V 6 bases short and J 0 bases short, with 18 bases between. The CDR3 spans 16 residues. Germline loops: CDR1 KGHSH, CDR2 LQKENI. CDR3 protein: CASSPLTRGSSYEQYF. The DNA for the CDR3 is TGTGCCAGCTCGCCCCTTACGCGGGGAAGCTCCTACGAGCAGTACTTC.

CDR3 loop: CATSDLRDRGSDTQYF. The CDR3 DNA sequence: TGTGCCACCAGTGATTTGAGAGACAGGGGTTCAGATACGCAGTATTTT. The V gene is TRBV24-1, the J gene TRBJ2-3, with 8 nucleotides matching TRBD1. V lost 0 bases to trimming and J lost 4 bases; unmatched junction nucleotides: 5. Germline CDR1 KGHDR, CDR2 SFDVKD. The CDR3 is 16 amino acids.

This chain connects TRBV4-2 to TRBJ1-2; TRBD1 matches at 9 bases. CDR3 length: 14 amino acids. V gave up 6 bases and J gave up 7 bases; unmatched junction bases: 9. From germline, CDR1 is LGHNA and CDR2 YNFKEQ. CDR3 region: CASSPGQGLSGYTF. DNA for the CDR3: TGTGCCAGCAGTCCGGGACAGGGACTCTCTGGCTACACCTTC.

The chain links TRBV5-6 to TRBJ2-1, with 12 bases matching TRBD2. Germline V lookup: CDR1 SGHDT, CDR2 YYEEEE. V lost 7 bases and J lost 2; bases outside the gene matches: 7. There are 16 residues in the CDR3. CDR3 sequence: CASRPRTSGAYNEQFF. CDR3 DNA sequence: TGTGCCAGCCGACCGCGGACTAGCGGGGCCTACAATGAGCAGTTCTTC.

The chain recombines TRBV4-2 with TRBJ2-7, with D possibly matching TRBD2 (5 bases). Trimming cost V 0 bases and J 2 bases, with 14 bases left between them. The CDR3 length is 16 residues. Germline V gene lookup returns CDR1 LGHNA and CDR2 YNFKEQ. CDR3 amino acids: CASSQDRRAATYEQYF. CDR3 DNA sequence: TGTGCCAGCAGCCAAGATCGGCGGGCCGCAACCTACGAGCAGTACTTC.

This sequence joins TRBV28 and TRBJ1-3; perhaps TRBD1 as D (5 bases). Germline CDR1 and CDR2: MDHEN and SYDVKM. Trimming shortened V by 2 bases and J by 0 bases, and 11 bases separated the two germline ends. CDR3 length: 16 amino acids. CDR3 DNA: TGTGCCAGCAGTTTAGGGGCAGGGTCCTCTGGAAACACCATATATTTT. It is translated as CASSLGAGSSGNTIYF.

The rearrangement links TRBV30 to TRBJ1-6; 7 positions match TRBD1. With V trimmed by 6 bases and J by 11 bases, 7 bases remained unmatched. CDR3 length: 12 amino acids. Germline assignment: CDR1 GTSNPN and CDR2 SVGIG (reference sequence). CDR3: CACQGQGAPLHF. CDR3 coding DNA: TGTGCCTGCCAGGGGCAGGGGGCACCCCTCCACTTT. Full variable domain (outside the CDR3, taken from reference TRBV30 and TRBJ1-6): SQTIHQWPATLVQPVGSPLSLECTVEGTSNPNLYWYRQAAGRGLQLLFYSVGIGQISSEVPQNLSASRPQDRQFILSSKKLLLSDSGFYLCACQGQGAPLHFGNGTRLTVT.

The V call is TRBV12-3 or TRBV12-4, the J call TRBJ1-1, with 7 positions matching TRBD1. The V gene end was trimmed by 7 bases and the J gene end by 11 bases; junction bases not matched to a gene: 10. CDR3 length equals 12 residues. The CDR3: CASTPGDSRAFF. CDR3 DNA: TGTGCCAGCACCCCGGGGGACAGTAGGGCTTTCTTT.

V usage is TRBV7-9 and J usage is TRBJ2-6; the D gene is possibly TRBD2 (5 bases). V lost 4 bases to trimming and J lost 3 bases, with 7 bases between them. Germline CDR1 SEHNR, CDR2 FQNEAQ (reference sequence). The CDR3 is 14 residues long. The DNA of the CDR3 is TGTGCCAGCAGCTCGGGGTTTGGGGCCAACGTCCTGACTTTC. This sequence encodes CASSSGFGANVLTF.

The chain is built from TRBV5-1 and TRBJ2-2, with TRBD1 matching over 8 bases. CDR3 length: 17 residues. Germline CDR1 is SGHRS and CDR2 is YFSETQ. The ends lost 4 bases at V and 7 bases at J; junction bases unmatched: 15. CDR3 sequence reads: CASSRGGQGALSGELFF. The CDR3 DNA follows: TGCGCCAGCAGCCGAGGAGGGCAGGGGGCATTAAGCGGGGAGCTGTTTTTT.

This rearrangement joins TRBV6-5 to TRBJ2-7; 8 bases match TRBD1. Germline assignment: CDR1 MNHEY and CDR2 SVGAGI. The CDR3 loop spans 14 amino acids. The V gene end was trimmed by 5 bases and the J gene end by 7 bases; junction bases not matched to a gene: 10. In nucleotides, the CDR3 is TGTGCCAGCAGTACCGGGACAGGCCCTGGGGAGCAGTACTTC. It specifies CASSTGTGPGEQYF.

The chain uses TRBV19 and TRBJ1-1; TRBD1 might be the D (6 bases). Germline V gene sequence: CDR1 LNHDA, CDR2 SQIVND (reference sequence). V lost 6 bases and J 5 bases, leaving 13 bases between the germline ends. CDR3 length: 13 residues. Here the CDR3 DNA reads TGTGCCAGTAGCGTTACAGGGTTGACTGAAGCTTTCTTT. The encoded protein is CASSVTGLTEAFF.

This clone came up a few times. The chain couples TRBV6-2 or TRBV6-3 to TRBJ2-2; unclear D gene. Germline values: CDR1 MNHEY, CDR2 SVGEGT. The CDR3 has 13 residues. V lost 2 bases, J lost 4 bases, and 5 bases lay in between. The CDR3 DNA reads TGTGCCAGCAGTTACCTGTCCACCGGGGAGCTGTTTTTT. Protein sequence: CASSYLSTGELFF.